This TCR beta chain was identified in a study of CD8 T cells in Susac syndrome. Study conclusions and caveats: In TEMRA cells and active patients, CD8+ clonal expansion in Susac reached its peak.

Comment on this clonotype: Antigen: not known.

The germline V gene has CDR1 DFQATT and CDR2 SNEGSKA (reference sequence). The CDR3 spans 17 residues. J was trimmed by 3 bases and V by 3 bases; bases with no gene match: 10. TEMRA cells were FACS-enriched and CD8+ and CD4+ T cells negatively isolated. Roughly 0.45 to 1 ug RNA was reverse transcribed with random hexamers. TCRdb re-called the immunoSEQ multiplex PCR reads with MiXCR, one entry per CDR3 protein. The sample consists of about 80,000 distinct CDR3 sequences, roughly 96% of them appearing once. The TCR originated in a human donor with Susac syndrome. The chain couples TRBV20-1 to TRBJ2-7; TRBD2 agrees at 14 bases. The sample taken for sequencing was CD8+ T cells from PBMCs. CDR3 in DNA: TGCAGTGCTAGGGCGACTAGCGGGAGGGCCTCTGGCTACGAGCAGTACTTC. It yields the protein CSARATSGRASGYEQYF.